Shown below are 32 T cell receptor beta chains from a single sample sequenced in a study of control samples from healthy donors and cancer patients. Libraries were prepared by immunoSEQ multiplex PCR; TCRdb keeps only in-frame clonotypes and omits some of them. The table lists about 180,000 clones, around 94% of them singletons, with roughly 1.3% in the top ten. Sequenced: blood. The receptors derive from a young woman in good health.

The chain links TRBV19 to TRBJ2-7, with no clear D. The germline gives CDR1 LNHDA, CDR2 SQIVND (reference sequence). V lost 10 bases, J lost 0 bases, and 13 bases lay in between. This CDR3 has 13 residues. CDR3 nucleotides: TGTGCCACCCCCCCGGCAGTCTCCTACGAGCAGTACTTC. It codes for CATPPAVSYEQYF.

This chain connects TRBV28 to TRBJ2-7, with D possibly being TRBD2 (5 bases). The V gene lost 6 bases and the J gene lost 0 bases, with 9 bases spanning the gap. The CDR3 totals 13 residues. The germline V gene encodes CDR1 MDHEN and CDR2 SYDVKM. Here the CDR3 reads CASSRSGSYEQYF. CDR3 coding DNA: TGTGCCAGCAGCCGCAGCGGCTCCTACGAGCAGTACTTC. Full variable domain (rest looked up from reference TRBV28 and TRBJ2-7): DVKVTQSSRYLVKRTGEKVFLECVQDMDHENMFWYRQDPGLGLRLIYFSYDVKMKEKGDIPEGYSVSREKKERFSLILESASTNQTSMYLCASSRSGSYEQYFGPGTRLTVT.

The rearrangement joins TRBV11-3 to TRBJ2-7, with D tentatively TRBD2 (5 bases). In germline, CDR1 is SGHNT, CDR2 YENEEA. The CDR3 loop spans 15 amino acids. V lost 3 bases and J lost 0, with 12 bases in between. The CDR3 reads CASSFASGPSYEQYF. In DNA form, the CDR3 reads TGTGCCAGCAGCTTTGCCAGCGGACCCTCCTACGAGCAGTACTTC. The full variable domain, its missing parts supplied by reference TRBV11-3 and TRBJ2-7, is EAGVVQSPRYKIIEKKQPVAFWCNPISGHNTLYWYLQNLGQGPELLIRYENEEAVDDSQLPKDRFSAERLKGVDSTLKIQPAELGDSAVYLCASSFASGPSYEQYFGPGTRLTVT.

A word on this clone: Other DNA sequences in this specimen translate into the identical CDR3. This chain connects TRBV6-5 to TRBJ2-7, with 8 nucleotides matching TRBD2. This CDR3 has 15 residues. J was trimmed by 1 base and V by 4 bases; bases with no gene match: 6. Germline CDR1 is MNHEY and CDR2 is SVGAGI. CDR3 in amino acids: CASSSTGGSSYEQYF. Here the CDR3 DNA reads TGTGCCAGCAGTTCAACGGGAGGGTCATCCTACGAGCAGTACTTC.

The chain uses TRBV2 and TRBJ2-4; D possibly matches TRBD1 or TRBD2 (5 bases each). Trimming shortened V by 3 bases and J by 3 bases, and 12 bases separated the two germline ends. Germline lookup yields CDR1 SNHLY and CDR2 FYNNEI. The CDR3 contains 15 residues. The CDR3: CASSDPRDHKNIQYF. CDR3 nucleotides: TGTGCCAGCAGTGACCCCCGGGACCACAAAAACATTCAGTACTTC.

The chain combines TRBV7-2 with TRBJ1-6; 7 positions match TRBD1. The CDR3 runs to 13 residues. The ends lost 4 bases at V and 8 bases at J; junction bases unmatched: 2. Germline CDR1 SGHTA, CDR2 FQGNSA. The CDR3, as DNA: TGTGCCAGCAGCTACAGGGGTGATTCACCCCTCCACTTT. The encoded protein is CASSYRGDSPLHF.

This chain links TRBV6-5 with TRBJ1-6; D unresolved. The CDR3 is 12 residues long. The germline V gene encodes CDR1 MNHEY and CDR2 SVGAGI. Deletions cut 7 bases from V and 5 bases from J, with 6 bases between. The chain's CDR3 is CASTGDNSPLHF. CDR3 nucleotide sequence: TGTGCCAGCACGGGTGATAATTCACCCCTCCACTTT.

The chain has TRBV7-9 and TRBJ1-4; a weak D match, TRBD1 (6 bases). The CDR3 consists of 16 residues. Per germline, CDR1 SEHNR and CDR2 FQNEAQ (reference sequence). V lost 6 bases, J lost 5 bases, and 19 bases lay in between. CDR3 in DNA: TGTGCCAGCAGTCCCGGAAGGGGGGGAACAAATGAAAAACTGTTTTTT. It is translated as CASSPGRGGTNEKLFF.

V gene TRBV27 combines with J gene TRBJ2-2; D possibly corresponds to TRBD1 (6 bases). CDR1 is MNHEY, CDR2 SMNVEV, per germline (reference sequence). V was cut by 6 bases and J by 4 bases, with 18 bases left in between. This CDR3 spans 16 amino acids. The CDR3 sequence: CASRGARGPPTGELFF. In DNA, the CDR3 is TGTGCCAGCAGGGGGGCACGGGGACCGCCCACCGGGGAGCTGTTTTTT.

The chain joins TRBV28 to TRBJ2-7; maybe TRBD1 (5 bases). Germline V gene data show CDR1 as MDHEN and CDR2 as SYDVKM. This CDR3 has 14 residues. The germline V and J ends were trimmed by 3 bases and 3 bases, with 12 bases remaining between them. For the CDR3, the DNA is TGTGCCAGCAGTTTCCCCAGGGATCACTACGAGCAGTACTTC. This translates into CASSFPRDHYEQYF.

The V and J genes are TRBV25-1 and TRBJ2-7; 9 nucleotides align to TRBD1. V lost 1 base and J lost 0; bases outside the gene matches: 7. The CDR3 is made up of 17 amino acids. CDR1 MGHDK and CDR2 SYGVNS come from the germline V gene. CDR3 sequence: CASSEFFRDRVSYEQYF. In nucleotides, the CDR3 is TGTGCCAGCAGTGAATTCTTCCGGGACAGGGTCTCCTACGAGCAGTACTTC.

The chain joins TRBV20-1 to TRBJ2-7; no clear D. V was cut by 3 bases and J by 0 bases, with 6 bases left in between. Germline V gene data show CDR1 as DFQATT and CDR2 as SNEGSKA (reference sequence). The CDR3 sequence is 12 residues long. In DNA form, the CDR3 reads TGCAGTGCTAGTAAGGGCTCCTACGAGCAGTACTTC. As protein: CSASKGSYEQYF.

The genes are TRBV21-1 and TRBJ1-5; the table calls TRBD1, which could not be checked here. TRBV21-1 is annotated as a pseudogene. This CDR3 contains 11 residues. The CDR3 loop is CASSKPTGVHF. The DNA for the CDR3 is TGTGCCAGCAGCAAACCGACAGGGGTCCATTTT.

V gene TRBV7-9 combines with J gene TRBJ2-7; D is possibly TRBD1 (5 bases). V gave up 5 bases and J gave up 11 bases, with 19 bases separating them. Germline V gene sequence: CDR1 SEHNR, CDR2 FQNEAQ (reference sequence). The CDR3 runs to 13 residues. This chain's CDR3 is CASSTRAENKEYF. In DNA, the CDR3 is TGTGCCAGCAGCACCAGGGCCGAGAACAAGGAGTACTTC. The variable domain in full, with the rest retrieved from reference TRBV7-9 and TRBJ2-7, is DTGVSQNPRHKITKRGQNVTFRCDPISEHNRLYWYRQTLGQGPEFLTYFQNEAQLEKSRLLSDRFSAERPKGSFSTLEIQRTEQGDSAMYLCASSTRAENKEYFGPGTRLTVT.

The genes are TRBV3-1 (or the pseudogene TRBV3-2) and TRBJ1-2; 7 bases agree with TRBD1. This CDR3 region has 13 residues. The J segment lost 8 bases and the V segment lost 2 bases, leaving 5 bases of the junction unmatched. CDR1 is LGHDT and CDR2 is YNNKEL in the germline V gene (reference sequence). The CDR3 DNA follows: TGTGCCAGCAGCCAACCGACAGGGAACGGCTACACCTTC. Residues: CASSQPTGNGYTF.

The chain is built from TRBV19 and TRBJ1-1; no clear D gene. The V end was cut by 8 bases, the J end by 0 bases, with 16 bases between. The germline V gene encodes CDR1 LNHDA and CDR2 SQIVND (reference sequence). The CDR3 contains 15 residues. This chain's CDR3 is CASSPTGRMNTEAFF. CDR3 bases: TGTGCCAGTTCTCCCACGGGCCGAATGAACACTGAAGCTTTCTTT.

The rearrangement links TRBV6-6 to TRBJ2-3, with D tentatively TRBD1 or TRBD2 (5 bases each). The V and J ends lost 5 bases and 3 bases respectively, with 30 bases between them. The germline gives CDR1 MNHNY, CDR2 SVGAGI (reference sequence). The length of the CDR3 is 20 residues. This CDR3 reads CASSPTPPGTYAGHTDTQYF. Here the CDR3 DNA reads TGTGCCAGCAGTCCCACCCCCCCAGGGACCTACGCCGGGCATACAGATACGCAGTATTTT.

J is TRBJ1-1 and V is TRBV29-1; unclear D gene. With 7 bases removed from V and 5 bases from J, the gap between germline ends came to 8 bases. This CDR3 comprises 10 residues. Germline V lookup: CDR1 SQVTM, CDR2 ANQGSEA. DNA of the CDR3: TGCAGCGGTGCGGAGACTGAAGCTTTCTTT. Encoded protein: CSGAETEAFF.

V usage is TRBV5-1 and J usage is TRBJ1-1; D possibly corresponds to TRBD1 (6 bases). The CDR3 has 15 residues. CDR1 and CDR2 (germline): SGHRS, YFSETQ. Trimming cost V 4 bases and J 0 bases, with 13 bases left between them. In DNA, the CDR3 is TGCGCCAGCAGCGCTTTACAGGGAATGAACACTGAAGCTTTCTTT. Translating gives CASSALQGMNTEAFF.

The chain carries TRBV7-2 and TRBJ2-1; 8 positions agree with TRBD2. This CDR3 has 15 residues. V gave up 5 bases and J gave up 6 bases; unmatched junction bases: 9. The V gene's germline CDR1 is SGHTA and CDR2 FQGNSA. The CDR3 DNA sequence: TGTGCCAGCAGCCTAGTCCGGCGGGAGGCCAATGAGCAGTTCTTC. Amino acids: CASSLVRREANEQFF.

The chain recombines TRBV5-8 with TRBJ2-7; maybe TRBD1 (6 bases). The CDR3 loop spans 17 amino acids. The germline V and J ends were trimmed by 5 bases and 2 bases, with 23 bases remaining between them. Germline lookup yields CDR1 SGHTS and CDR2 YDEGEE. CDR3 sequence: CASREILKRGYPYEQYF. CDR3 coding DNA: TGTGCCAGCAGGGAAATCCTCAAGAGGGGGTACCCCTACGAGCAGTACTTC.

V gene TRBV5-5 combines with J gene TRBJ2-5, with D uncertain. CDR3 length equals 13 residues. Trimming took off 3 bases at V and 2 bases at J, with 8 bases between the two ends. Germline CDR1 and CDR2: SGHKS and YYEKEE (reference sequence). CDR3 in amino acids: CASSSANQETQYF. The CDR3 region has the DNA TGTGCCAGCAGCTCAGCTAATCAAGAGACCCAGTACTTC.

V gene TRBV28 combines with J gene TRBJ2-7, with 9 positions matching TRBD2. The trim removed 7 bases at V and 5 bases at J, leaving 9 bases unmatched. This CDR3 is built from 14 residues. The germline CDR1 and CDR2 sequences are MDHEN and SYDVKM. This CDR3 is CASTPTSGRDEQYF. The CDR3 bases are TGTGCCAGCACCCCGACTAGCGGCAGGGACGAGCAGTACTTC.

This sequence joins TRBV10-3 and TRBJ1-1, with D unresolved. Germline V lookup: CDR1 ENHRY, CDR2 SYGVKD. Trimming pared 7 bases from V and 0 bases from J, leaving 12 bases between. The CDR3 totals 14 residues. CDR3 bases: TGTGCCATCACCGACGCCCCGGTGAACACTGAAGCTTTCTTT. It codes for CAITDAPVNTEAFF.

V and J are TRBV5-5 and TRBJ1-4; 11 bases agree with TRBD1. V lost 4 bases, J lost 2 bases, and 7 bases stayed unmatched. Germline CDR1 is SGHKS and CDR2 is YYEKEE (reference sequence). The CDR3 extends over 17 amino acids. The CDR3: CASSLRTGGATNEKLFF. The CDR3 DNA sequence: TGTGCCAGCAGCCTCAGGACAGGGGGCGCGACTAATGAAAAACTGTTTTTT. Combining the CDR3 with reference TRBV5-5 and TRBJ1-4 gives the whole variable domain DAGVTQSPTHLIKTRGQQVTLRCSPISGHKSVSWYQQVLGQGPQFIFQYYEKEERGRGNFPDRFSARQFPNYSSELNVNALLLGDSALYLCASSLRTGGATNEKLFFGSGTQLSVL.

The V call is TRBV7-2, the J call TRBJ2-7, with TRBD2 identical over 7 bases. In germline, CDR1 is SGHTA, CDR2 FQGNSA. The CDR3 contains 15 residues. Germline trimming cut 5 bases from V and 2 bases from J; bases unmatched to any gene: 9. The CDR3 DNA sequence: TGTGCCAGCAGCCTTAGGGTAGCGGGCCCCTACGAGCAGTACTTC. Its protein is CASSLRVAGPYEQYF.

In its sample, this clone was seen once. This sequence joins TRBV10-3 and TRBJ2-3; 9 bases align to TRBD1. The CDR3 contains 14 residues. Germline V gene sequence: CDR1 ENHRY, CDR2 SYGVKD. Losses at the gene ends were 8 bases for V and 5 bases for J; bases not matched to a gene: 8. The CDR3 spells CAISGQGGEDTQYF. CDR3 nucleotides: TGTGCCATCTCGGGACAGGGAGGGGAAGATACGCAGTATTTT.

V usage is TRBV5-5 and J usage is TRBJ1-5; 7 bases agree with TRBD1. In germline, CDR1 is SGHKS, CDR2 YYEKEE (reference sequence). The CDR3 spans 15 residues. The V segment lost 2 bases and the J segment 4 bases; nucleotides outside the gene matches: 6. In DNA form, the CDR3 reads TGTGCCAGCAGCTTTACAGGGGATCCAAATCAGCCCCAGCATTTT. Residues: CASSFTGDPNQPQHF.

The gene calls are TRBV18 and TRBJ1-6, with D perhaps TRBD1 (5 bases). With 3 bases removed from V and 6 bases from J, the gap between germline ends came to 15 bases. CDR1 KGHSH and CDR2 LQKENI come from the germline V gene. This CDR3 contains 16 residues. The DNA for the CDR3 is TGTGCCAGCTCACCCTCTTTGGGGCCGGGTAATTCACCCCTCCACTTT. Translating it yields CASSPSLGPGNSPLHF.

The genes are TRBV6-6 and TRBJ1-2; weak D call: TRBD1 (5 bases). The V gene's germline CDR1 is MNHNY and CDR2 SVGAGI (reference sequence). The CDR3 spans 14 residues. Trimming left V 10 bases short and J 6 bases short, with 21 bases between. The chain's CDR3 is CATSDITGRDGYTF. DNA for the CDR3: TGTGCCACTTCAGACATAACGGGACGGGATGGCTACACCTTC.

This clone was detected once. The V gene is TRBV7-8, the J gene TRBJ2-7; 9 nucleotides agree with TRBD1. The J segment lost 3 bases and the V segment lost 7 bases, leaving 10 bases of the junction unmatched. CDR1 SGHVS and CDR2 FQNEAQ come from the germline V gene. CDR3 length equals 15 residues. CDR3 protein: CASKGRGQGNYEQYF. CDR3 in DNA: TGTGCCAGCAAAGGACGGGGACAGGGTAACTACGAGCAGTACTTC.

The gene calls are TRBV10-2 and TRBJ2-7; 7 bases match TRBD2. CDR3 length: 15 residues. Trimming cost V 6 bases and J 0 bases; bases outside gene matches: 8. Germline CDR1 reads WSHSY; CDR2 reads SAAADI. The CDR3 nucleotides read TGCGCCAGCAGAGCGGGGCTCCGGGACTCCTACGAGCAGTACTTC. It encodes CASRAGLRDSYEQYF.